This record covers a single TCR beta chain. The target antigen is unknown. V shed 4 bases and J shed 3 bases, with 9 bases lying between them. The germline V gene has CDR1 MNHNS and CDR2 SASEGT. There are 13 residues in the CDR3. The entry originates in a study of cytomegalovirus exposure and HLA in healthy donors. Study-wide findings and caveats: A later analysis reportedly found that, within productive TCRs, an Asian-associated ancestry cluster had fewer N-insertions than the mean observed across the roughly 690 donors. TCR beta V- and J-gene trimming was later associated with a missense DCLRE1C variant. High specificity and sensitivity for cytomegalovirus status were reported for the classifier.

With 60 Vbeta and 13 Jbeta primers, the PCR was carried out. Using immunoSEQ multiplex PCR, the repertoire was profiled, and TCRdb retains in-frame clones only, with some absent. The sample lists 130,000 to 150,000 clones, about 79% occurring once. This TCR derives from a male donor in good health and CMV-seronegative. The material sequenced was PBMCs. V and J are TRBV6-1 and TRBJ1-1; TRBD1 is a possible D gene (6 bases). This CDR3 is CASSVRGDTEAFF. DNA for the CDR3: TGTGCCAGCAGTGTCAGGGGCGACACTGAAGCTTTCTTT.